Following are 7 T cell receptor beta chains from one sample sequenced in a study of blood T cell repertoires in COVID-19. Produced via immunoSEQ multiplex PCR; TCRdb's table is partial and in-frame only. The sample contains roughly 160,000 clones, roughly 83% of which appear only once. Sequencing input: PBMCs or T cells enriched from blood (not recorded which). The source of these receptors is a woman aged 55-70 years who had recovered from COVID-19.

This clone was found once. The chain carries TRBV7-9 and TRBJ2-7; tentatively, D is TRBD2 (7 bases). Per germline, CDR1 SEHNR and CDR2 FQNEAQ (reference sequence). The CDR3 extends over 12 amino acids. V was trimmed by 5 bases and J by 9 bases, leaving 14 bases between them. The CDR3 region is CASSPEGGWQYF. CDR3 coding DNA: TGTGCCAGCAGCCCCGAGGGGGGGTGGCAGTACTTC.

The chain has TRBV19 and TRBJ2-1, with a possible D match to TRBD2 (6 bases). In germline, CDR1 is LNHDA, CDR2 SQIVND (reference sequence). The CDR3 covers 13 residues. V dropped 3 bases and J dropped 6 bases, with 9 bases sitting between them. CDR3 sequence (DNA): TGTGCCAGTAGTATTGCGACTAGCAATGAGCAGTTCTTC. This sequence encodes CASSIATSNEQFF.

V is TRBV11-3 and J is TRBJ2-3; 10 bases are a match to TRBD1. The CDR3 contains 14 residues. Germline lookup yields CDR1 SGHNT and CDR2 YENEEA. Trimming cost V 5 bases and J 8 bases; bases outside gene matches: 7. The CDR3 region is CASSPDRGQGTQYF. CDR3 DNA sequence: TGTGCCAGCAGCCCAGACAGGGGGCAGGGTACGCAGTATTTT.

The chain employs TRBV28 and TRBJ1-1; D gene unclear. Germline V gene sequence: CDR1 MDHEN, CDR2 SYDVKM. The CDR3 spans 13 residues. The V end lost 6 bases, the J end lost 1 base, and 9 bases lay between the germline ends. This CDR3 is CASSTPGNTEAFF. The CDR3 region has the DNA TGTGCCAGCAGCACTCCGGGGAACACTGAAGCTTTCTTT. Full variable domain (remainder filled in from reference TRBV28 and TRBJ1-1): DVKVTQSSRYLVKRTGEKVFLECVQDMDHENMFWYRQDPGLGLRLIYFSYDVKMKEKGDIPEGYSVSREKKERFSLILESASTNQTSMYLCASSTPGNTEAFFGQGTRLTVV.

The chain employs TRBV5-1 and TRBJ2-1; a possible D gene is TRBD1 (5 bases). Germline V gene sequence: CDR1 SGHRS, CDR2 YFSETQ. Trimming removed 5 bases from V and 2 bases from J, with 11 bases in between. CDR3 length equals 14 residues. CDR3 loop: CASRERTTYNEQFF. CDR3 DNA: TGCGCCAGCAGGGAACGGACAACCTACAATGAGCAGTTCTTC.

J is TRBJ1-1 and V is TRBV7-9; D is ambiguous. The CDR3 consists of 14 residues. From germline, CDR1 is SEHNR and CDR2 FQNEAQ (reference sequence). V lost 6 bases and J 10 bases, leaving 21 bases between the germline ends. Here the CDR3 reads CASSPSLGSEGAFF. The CDR3 nucleotides read TGTGCCAGCAGTCCATCCTTAGGGTCCGAGGGAGCTTTCTTT. The variable domain in full, completed from reference TRBV7-9 and TRBJ1-1, reads DTGVSQNPRHKITKRGQNVTFRCDPISEHNRLYWYRQTLGQGPEFLTYFQNEAQLEKSRLLSDRFSAERPKGSFSTLEIQRTEQGDSAMYLCASSPSLGSEGAFFGQGTRLTVV.

The V gene is TRBV28, the J gene TRBJ2-7; D is uncertain. Trimming shortened V by 3 bases and J by 3 bases, and 9 bases separated the two germline ends. In germline, CDR1 is MDHEN, CDR2 SYDVKM. The CDR3 extends over 13 amino acids. The CDR3 reads CASSFAPFYEQYF. CDR3 bases: TGTGCCAGCAGTTTCGCGCCCTTCTACGAGCAGTACTTC.